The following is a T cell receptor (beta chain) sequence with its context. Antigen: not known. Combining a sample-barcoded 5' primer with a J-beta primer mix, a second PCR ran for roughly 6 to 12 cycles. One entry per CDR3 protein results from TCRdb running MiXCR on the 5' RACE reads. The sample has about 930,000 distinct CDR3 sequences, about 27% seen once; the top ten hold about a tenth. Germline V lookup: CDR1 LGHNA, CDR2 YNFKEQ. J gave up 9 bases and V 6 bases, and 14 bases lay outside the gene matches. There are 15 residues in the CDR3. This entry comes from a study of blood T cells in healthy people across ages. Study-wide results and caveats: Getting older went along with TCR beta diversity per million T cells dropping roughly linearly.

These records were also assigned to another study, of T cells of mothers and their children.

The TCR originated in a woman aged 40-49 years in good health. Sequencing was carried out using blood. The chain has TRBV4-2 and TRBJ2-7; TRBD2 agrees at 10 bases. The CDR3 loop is CASRSGTSDSTGQYF. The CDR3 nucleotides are TGTGCCAGCAGATCCGGGACTAGCGACTCAACAGGGCAGTACTTC.